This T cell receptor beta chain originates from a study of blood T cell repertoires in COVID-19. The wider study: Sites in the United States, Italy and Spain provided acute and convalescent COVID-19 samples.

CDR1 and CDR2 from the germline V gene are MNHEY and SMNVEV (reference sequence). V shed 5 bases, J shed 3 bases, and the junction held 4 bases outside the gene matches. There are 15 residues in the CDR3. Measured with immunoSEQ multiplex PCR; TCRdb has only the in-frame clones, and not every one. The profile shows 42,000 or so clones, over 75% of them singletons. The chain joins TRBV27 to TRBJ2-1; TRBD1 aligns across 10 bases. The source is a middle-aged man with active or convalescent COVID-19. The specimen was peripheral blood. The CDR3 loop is CASSRGTGDYNEQFF. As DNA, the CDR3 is TGTGCCAGCAGTCGAGGGACAGGGGACTACAATGAGCAGTTCTTC.